The entry below describes one T cell receptor (beta chain). The data are from a study of spatial heterogeneity in lung cancer. Across the study: Follow-up PBMC samples were sequenced when available, at a median of roughly 2 years after resection.

Time point of the sample: blood at routine non-recurrence follow-up after resection. The study sequenced unsorted whole RNA from tumor, nontumor lung or frozen PBMC. TCR cDNA molecules each had a unique molecular identifier. TCRdb analysed the 5' RACE reads with MiXCR anew, one entry per CDR3 protein. The sample consists of 55,000 to 75,000 distinct CDR3 sequences, less than 9.5% of them appearing once. The germline V gene encodes CDR1 SNHLY and CDR2 FYNNEI. V was cut by 6 bases and J by 0 bases, with 6 bases left in between. CDR3 length: 13 residues. Specimen: PBMCs, collected at follow-up. J is TRBJ1-3 and V is TRBV2; D remains unclear. This TCR was recovered from a female donor with early-stage non-small cell lung cancer. The CDR3 protein is CASRQPSGNTIYF. CDR3 in DNA: TGTGCCAGCAGGCAACCCTCTGGAAACACCATATATTTT.